One and the same sample provided the 19 T cell receptor beta chains below, sequenced in a study of blood T cell repertoires in COVID-19. Produced via immunoSEQ multiplex PCR; TCRdb's table is partial and in-frame only. The table includes 150,000 to 200,000 clones, 86% detected once. The sequenced sample was peripheral blood. Source of these receptors: a young man with acute or convalescent COVID-19.

This clone was seen a handful of times. This chain connects TRBV15 to TRBJ1-2; possible D gene TRBD1, 5 bases. Per germline, CDR1 LNHNV and CDR2 YYDKDF (reference sequence). The length of the CDR3 is 15 residues. The ends were cut back, 0 bases at V and 3 bases at J, with 11 bases in the middle. CDR3 nucleotide sequence: TGTGCCACCAGCAGAGATGTCGCAGGGCACTATGGCTACACCTTC. It translates to CATSRDVAGHYGYTF. Together with reference TRBV15 and TRBJ1-2, the CDR3 gives the full variable domain: DAMVIQNPRYQVTQFGKPVTLSCSQTLNHNVMYWYQQKSSQAPKLLFHYYDKDFNNEADTPDNFQSRRPNTSFCFLDIRSPGLGDTAMYLCATSRDVAGHYGYTFGSGTRLTVV.

The chain combines TRBV3-1 (or the pseudogene TRBV3-2) with TRBJ1-2, with 9 bases matching TRBD1. The CDR3 extends over 14 amino acids. The V gene end was trimmed by 5 bases and the J gene end by 6 bases; junction bases not matched to a gene: 7. Germline CDR1 reads LGHDT; CDR2 reads YNNKEL (reference sequence). The CDR3 loop is CASSYLGQGDGYTF. The CDR3 nucleotides are TGTGCCAGCAGCTATTTGGGACAGGGAGATGGCTACACCTTC.

This chain joins TRBV19 and TRBJ2-5, with a possible D match to TRBD1 (7 bases). Germline V lookup: CDR1 LNHDA, CDR2 SQIVND (reference sequence). Trimming stripped 6 bases from V and 5 bases from J, with 22 bases between. CDR3 size: 16 residues. The chain's CDR3 is CASSQGVGGSGETQYF. The DNA of the CDR3 is TGTGCCAGTAGCCAGGGGGTCGGGGGCTCCGGGGAGACCCAGTACTTC.

The chain links TRBV27 to TRBJ1-2, with 7 bases fitting TRBD1. This CDR3 spans 14 amino acids. Trimming removed 5 bases from V and 4 bases from J; junction bases left unmatched: 7. Germline CDR1 and CDR2: MNHEY and SMNVEV (reference sequence). CDR3 amino acids: CASSAQTGSYGYTF. The CDR3 coding sequence is TGTGCCAGCAGTGCCCAGACAGGGTCCTATGGCTACACCTTC.

CDR3 nucleotide sequence: TGTGCCAGCAGCTCGGGACAGCTTAATTCACCCCTCCACTTT. This translates into CASSSGQLNSPLHF. The chain links TRBV7-3 to TRBJ1-6; 7 bases are a match to TRBD1. The CDR3 sequence is 14 residues long. V lost 4 bases to trimming and J lost 6 bases; unmatched junction nucleotides: 3. CDR1 and CDR2 from the germline V gene are SGHTA and FQGTGA.

The genes are TRBV5-5 and TRBJ1-5; the match to TRBD1 covers 7 bases. Germline assignment: CDR1 SGHKS and CDR2 YYEKEE (reference sequence). J gave up 1 base and V 1 base, and 8 bases lay outside the gene matches. The CDR3 extends over 17 amino acids. The DNA of the CDR3 is TGTGCCAGCAGCTTGATGACAGGGATCATCAGCAATCAGCCCCAGCATTTT. This translates into CASSLMTGIISNQPQHF. Drawing the rest from reference TRBV5-5 and TRBJ1-5, the complete variable domain is DAGVTQSPTHLIKTRGQQVTLRCSPISGHKSVSWYQQVLGQGPQFIFQYYEKEERGRGNFPDRFSARQFPNYSSELNVNALLLGDSALYLCASSLMTGIISNQPQHFGDGTRLSIL.

This chain uses TRBV6-5 with TRBJ2-5; 7 positions match TRBD2. CDR1 and CDR2 (germline): MNHEY, SVGAGI. CDR3 length equals 15 residues. Unmatched junction bases numbered 7, after V lost 2 bases and J lost 4 bases. The chain's CDR3 is CASSYGGGVRETQYF. The CDR3 DNA follows: TGTGCCAGCAGTTACGGCGGGGGAGTCCGAGAGACCCAGTACTTC.

The V and J genes are TRBV7-8 and TRBJ2-3; 7 bases match TRBD1. Germline CDR1 is SGHVS and CDR2 is FQNEAQ. J lost 0 bases, V lost 5 bases, and 8 bases had no gene match. CDR3 length: 16 amino acids. The CDR3: CASSKRTGASTDTQYF. CDR3 nucleotides: TGTGCCAGCAGCAAACGGACAGGAGCTAGCACAGATACGCAGTATTTT.

The chain combines TRBV27 with TRBJ1-2; D perhaps matches TRBD1 (6 bases). Germline V gene data show CDR1 as MNHEY and CDR2 as SMNVEV (reference sequence). The CDR3 consists of 13 residues. Trimming took off 9 bases at V and 2 bases at J, with 13 bases between the two ends. CDR3 coding DNA: TGTGCCAGTTCCAGGGGAGAAAACTATGGCTACACCTTC. Translation gives CASSRGENYGYTF.

This sequence joins TRBV10-1 and TRBJ1-1; D remains unclear. V lost 0 bases and J lost 1, with 6 bases in between. The CDR3 is made up of 14 amino acids. Germline lookup yields CDR1 WNHNN and CDR2 SYGVQD (reference sequence). As DNA, the CDR3 is TGCGCCAGCAGTGAGTCTTTGGCGAACACTGAAGCTTTCTTT. Its translation: CASSESLANTEAFF.

The V call is TRBV19, the J call TRBJ2-2; the match to TRBD2 covers 10 bases. The CDR3 consists of 15 residues. The germline CDR1 and CDR2 sequences are LNHDA and SQIVND (reference sequence). With V trimmed by 8 bases and J by 5 bases, 8 bases remained unmatched. This CDR3 is CASGGSGGLTGELFF. In DNA, the CDR3 is TGTGCCAGTGGAGGTAGCGGGGGGCTAACCGGGGAGCTGTTTTTT.

The J gene is TRBJ2-2, the V gene TRBV7-2, with 9 bases that match TRBD2. Germline values: CDR1 SGHTA, CDR2 FQGNSA. The CDR3 is 15 residues long. V was pared by 5 bases and J by 2 bases, with 3 bases of the junction left unmatched. Here the CDR3 reads CASSQLAGNTGELFF. The CDR3 DNA sequence: TGTGCCAGCAGCCAACTAGCGGGCAACACCGGGGAGCTGTTTTTT.

J is TRBJ1-6 and V is TRBV7-3; D is undetermined. Germline assignment: CDR1 SGHTA and CDR2 FQGTGA. V lost 10 bases to trimming and J lost 0 bases, with 10 bases between them. The CDR3 is 14 residues long. CDR3 nucleotides: TGTGCCACGCAAATTAGCTCCTATAATTCACCCCTCCACTTT. This gives the protein CATQISSYNSPLHF.

The chain has TRBV30 and TRBJ1-1; D gene unclear. The CDR3 totals 13 residues. With 2 bases removed from V and 4 bases from J, the gap between germline ends came to 11 bases. From germline, CDR1 is GTSNPN and CDR2 SVGIG (reference sequence). The CDR3 DNA follows: TGTGCCTGGAGTCGGGAGGGATCCACTGAAGCTTTCTTT. This translates into CAWSREGSTEAFF.

V and J are TRBV6-5 and TRBJ2-7, with 10 bases identical to TRBD2. CDR1 and CDR2 (germline): MNHEY, SVGAGI. V was clipped by 10 bases and J by 1 base; unmatched bases: 10. This CDR3 spans 15 amino acids. Here the CDR3 reads CATRPSGGNSYEQYF. DNA for the CDR3: TGTGCCACCCGCCCTAGCGGGGGTAATTCCTACGAGCAGTACTTC.

V usage is TRBV5-1 and J usage is TRBJ1-1, with 10 nucleotides matching TRBD1. J was trimmed by 0 bases and V by 0 bases; bases with no gene match: 5. The CDR3 runs 17 residues. The germline V gene encodes CDR1 SGHRS and CDR2 YFSETQ. CDR3 residues: CASSLGQGAIMNTEAFF. In DNA, the CDR3 is TGCGCCAGCAGCTTGGGACAGGGGGCTATAATGAACACTGAAGCTTTCTTT.

The chain recombines TRBV4-1 with TRBJ1-2; TRBD1 matches 10 bases. The CDR3 has 14 amino acids. Losses at the gene ends were 0 bases for V and 8 bases for J; bases not matched to a gene: 3. Germline assignment: CDR1 MGHRA and CDR2 YSYEKL. CDR3 coding DNA: TGCGCCAGCAGCCAAGACGACAGGGGGCGCGGCTACACCTTC. Its translation is CASSQDDRGRGYTF.

The rearrangement joins TRBV5-5 to TRBJ1-4; TRBD1 aligns across 11 bases. After removal of 2 bases from V and 1 base from J, the junction contained 13 bases not matched to a gene. Germline V gene sequence: CDR1 SGHKS, CDR2 YYEKEE (reference sequence). The CDR3 runs 20 residues. CDR3 in amino acids: CASSFVLDRGRSETNEKLFF. The CDR3 DNA reads TGTGCCAGCAGCTTTGTACTGGACAGGGGGCGATCGGAAACTAATGAAAAACTGTTTTTT.

The chain employs TRBV6-5 and TRBJ1-5; D remains ambiguous. From germline, CDR1 is MNHEY and CDR2 SVGAGI. Trimming stripped 7 bases from V and 1 base from J, with 11 bases between. The CDR3 has 14 residues. The CDR3 loop reads CASTWVGSNQPQHF. The CDR3 DNA reads TGTGCCAGCACCTGGGTCGGGAGCAATCAGCCCCAGCATTTT.